These 9 T cell receptor beta chains came from one sample sequenced in a study of cytomegalovirus exposure and HLA in healthy donors. PCR involved 60 Vbeta and 13 Jbeta primers. Here immunoSEQ multiplex PCR was the method, and the copy in TCRdb shows in-frame clones only, minus some. The profile shows 84,000 or so clones, about 80% of them singletons. Input material: PBMCs. These receptors were taken from a man in his forties or fifties in good health and CMV-seronegative.

The chain carries TRBV5-4 and TRBJ2-5; 9 bases are shared with TRBD1. Germline V gene data show CDR1 as SGHNT and CDR2 as YYREEE (reference sequence). The CDR3 spans 16 residues. Losses at the gene ends were 4 bases for V and 2 bases for J; bases not matched to a gene: 9. The CDR3: CASSVPGQGRQETQYF. For the CDR3, the DNA is TGTGCCAGCAGCGTCCCTGGACAGGGGCGTCAAGAGACCCAGTACTTC.

This chain connects TRBV7-8 to TRBJ1-2; maybe TRBD1 (5 bases). The CDR3 length is 14 residues. Germline V lookup: CDR1 SGHVS, CDR2 FQNEAQ. The germline V and J ends were trimmed by 5 bases and 4 bases, with 14 bases remaining between them. The CDR3, as DNA: TGTGCCAGCAGCATCAGCGGGGGGTCCTATGGCTACACCTTC. Translating gives CASSISGGSYGYTF.

The chain combines TRBV6-1 with TRBJ1-1; D remains unclear. V lost 2 bases and J 1 base, leaving 5 bases between the germline ends. This CDR3 comprises 13 residues. Germline lookup yields CDR1 MNHNS and CDR2 SASEGT. The CDR3, as DNA: TGTGCCAGCAGTGAACGGGAGAACACTGAAGCTTTCTTT. It yields the protein CASSERENTEAFF.

J is TRBJ1-2 and V is TRBV5-4; 7 bases map to TRBD1. V lost 4 bases, J lost 7 bases, and 10 bases stayed unmatched. CDR1 SGHNT and CDR2 YYREEE come from the germline V gene (reference sequence). CDR3 size: 14 residues. The CDR3, as DNA: TGTGCCAGCAGCCCGAGGGACAGCGTAAGTGGCTACACCTTC. Protein: CASSPRDSVSGYTF. Full variable domain (outside the CDR3, taken from reference TRBV5-4 and TRBJ1-2): ETGVTQSPTHLIKTRGQQVTLRCSSQSGHNTVSWYQQALGQGPQFIFQYYREEENGRGNFPPRFSGLQFPNYSSELNVNALELDDSALYLCASSPRDSVSGYTFGSGTRLTVV.

This clone has only a few counts. The chain's CDR3 is CASTFGGSSPLHF. The CDR3 nucleotides read TGCGCCAGCACTTTCGGCGGGAGTTCACCCCTCCACTTT. The chain is built from TRBV10-1 and TRBJ1-6; D not resolved. Germline CDR1 reads WNHNN; CDR2 reads SYGVQD (reference sequence). The CDR3 is made up of 13 amino acids. Trimming took 7 bases from V and 9 from J, leaving 13 bases between them.

The chain joins TRBV18 to TRBJ2-7; 8 nucleotides agree with TRBD2. The length of the CDR3 is 14 residues. Per germline, CDR1 KGHSH and CDR2 LQKENI. Trimming removed 3 bases from V and 5 bases from J; junction bases left unmatched: 6. In DNA, the CDR3 is TGTGCCAGCTCACCCGGGGGGGGGCTGGACGAGCAGTACTTC. Encoded protein: CASSPGGGLDEQYF. The entire variable domain, with the rest obtained from reference TRBV18 and TRBJ2-7, is as follows: NAGVMQNPRHLVRRRGQEARLRCSPMKGHSHVYWYRQLPEEGLKFMVYLQKENIIDESGMPKERFSAEFPKEGPSILRIQQVVRGDSAAYFCASSPGGGLDEQYFGPGTRLTVT.

CDR3 protein: CASSDGGVGRSPLHF. CDR3 coding DNA: TGTGCCAGCAGTGACGGGGGGGTGGGCCGGTCACCCCTCCACTTT. The chain links TRBV6-4 to TRBJ1-6; D might be TRBD1 (5 bases). Germline V gives CDR1 MRHNA, CDR2 SNTAGT. The V end lost 2 bases, the J end lost 10 bases, and 15 bases lay between the germline ends. CDR3 size: 15 residues.

Of note for this clone: Additional DNA sequences in this sample encode the identical CDR3. The CDR3 protein is CASSPGLAGGQETQYF. The CDR3 DNA sequence: TGTGCCAGCAGCCCAGGGCTAGCGGGGGGCCAAGAGACCCAGTACTTC. This chain uses TRBV5-4 with TRBJ2-5; 11 nucleotides align to TRBD2. The V segment lost 4 bases and the J segment 1 base; nucleotides outside the gene matches: 6. Germline CDR1 is SGHNT and CDR2 is YYREEE (reference sequence). The CDR3 consists of 16 residues.

This clone has only a few counts. The V call is TRBV5-4, the J call TRBJ1-2, with D uncertain. Deletions cut 5 bases from V and 3 bases from J, with 14 bases between. Germline V gives CDR1 SGHNT, CDR2 YYREEE (reference sequence). The CDR3 consists of 14 residues. The CDR3 sequence: CASRTRGPHYGYTF. In nucleotides, the CDR3 is TGTGCCAGCAGGACTAGAGGACCCCACTATGGCTACACCTTC. Together with reference TRBV5-4 and TRBJ1-2, the CDR3 gives the full variable domain: ETGVTQSPTHLIKTRGQQVTLRCSSQSGHNTVSWYQQALGQGPQFIFQYYREEENGRGNFPPRFSGLQFPNYSSELNVNALELDDSALYLCASRTRGPHYGYTFGSGTRLTVV.